These T cell receptor beta chains were read from a single sample in a study of OX40 agonist ivuxolimab in advanced cancers. Sequencing used immunoSEQ multiplex PCR; TCRdb keeps in-frame clones, though not all of them. This sample has 90,000 to 100,000 clones, with roughly 90% found just once. Sequencing was performed on CD4+ or CD8+ T cells sorted from blood, taken in a trial of the OX40 agonist ivuxolimab. The receptor set was obtained from an adult with an advanced solid tumor such as melanoma, head and neck, liver or kidney cancer. Each CDR3 is given with its conserved first and last residue. The D gene is left open where the match is weak. Where a row states a size, it is once, few, many or the class of an expanded clone; other rows omit it.

j_call v_call d_call clone_size cdr3_aa cdr3_nt
TRBJ1-2 TRBV9 TRBD1 . CASSLPRDRGYGYTF TGTGCCAGCAGCCTCCCCCGGGACAGGGGCTATGGCTACACCTTC
TRBJ2-7 TRBV7-2 TRBD2 once CASSPDSGGPGYEQYF TGTGCCAGCAGCCCAGATAGCGGGGGGCCTGGCTACGAGCAGTACTTC
TRBJ1-1 TRBV27 . . CASSLGGRGTEAFF TGTGCCAGCAGTTTGGGGGGGCGGGGGACTGAAGCTTTCTTT
TRBJ2-1 TRBV5-1 . . CASAPVQSFDEQFF TGCGCCAGCGCCCCAGTTCAGAGTTTTGATGAGCAGTTCTTC
TRBJ1-1 TRBV5-4 . . CASSLSQGMNTEAFF TGTGCCAGCAGCTTGAGTCAGGGAATGAACACTGAAGCTTTCTTT
TRBJ2-3 TRBV6-5 . . CASSYGRASGTDTQYF TGTGCCAGCAGTTACGGGCGGGCGTCAGGGACAGATACGCAGTATTTT
TRBJ2-3 TRBV5-1 TRBD2 . CASSIAGASTDTQYF TGCGCCAGCAGCATAGCGGGAGCGAGCACAGATACGCAGTATTTT
TRBJ2-3 TRBV5-4 . . CASSSISLRDTDTQYF TGTGCCAGCAGCTCCATCTCCCTCCGGGACACAGATACGCAGTATTTT
TRBJ2-3 TRBV30 TRBD2 . CGIAGGRTDTQYF TGTGGAATAGCGGGGGGCCGCACAGATACGCAGTATTTT
TRBJ2-7 TRBV5-4 TRBD2 . CASSLAASGNPSYEQYF TGTGCCAGCAGCTTGGCGGCTAGCGGGAATCCCTCTTACGAGCAGTACTTC
TRBJ1-1 TRBV6-1 . once CASSPRTVMNTEAFF TGTGCCAGCAGTCCCCGGACAGTCATGAACACTGAAGCTTTCTTT
TRBJ2-1 TRBV4-2 TRBD2 once CASSQSGRVHNEQFF TGTGCCAGCAGCCAAAGCGGGAGAGTCCACAATGAGCAGTTCTTC
TRBJ2-7 TRBV27 TRBD2 few CASSPLTSGSNEQYF TGTGCCAGCAGTCCTCTCACTAGCGGGAGCAACGAGCAGTACTTC
TRBJ2-7 TRBV21-1 . . CASSKIIAGLYEQYF TGTGCCAGCAGCAAGATAATAGCGGGACTTTACGAGCAGTACTTC
TRBJ1-1 TRBV7-9 TRBD1 . CASSPTDRRDTEAFF TGTGCCAGCAGCCCAACGGACAGGAGGGACACTGAAGCTTTCTTT
TRBJ2-7 TRBV5-1 . . CASSFGDSPSERYF TGCGCCAGCAGCTTCGGGGACTCCCCCTCGGAGAGGTACTTC
TRBJ2-1 TRBV2 TRBD2 once CASRLAGGIYNEQFF TGTGCCAGTAGACTAGCGGGGGGGATATACAATGAGCAGTTCTTC
TRBJ2-1 TRBV2 . . CASSEARVPSYNEQFF TGTGCCAGCAGTGAAGCTCGGGTTCCCTCCTACAATGAGCAGTTCTTC
TRBJ2-2 TRBV7-8 . . CASSLSGANTGELFF TGTGCCAGCAGCTTAAGTGGAGCGAACACCGGGGAGCTGTTTTTT
TRBJ1-4 TRBV6-1 . . CASSGGSGEKLFF TGTGCCAGCAGCGGGGGCTCGGGGGAAAAACTGTTTTTT
TRBJ1-1 TRBV10-3 . . CAADSLNTEAFF TGTGCGGCAGACAGCCTGAACACTGAAGCTTTCTTT
TRBJ2-7 TRBV28 TRBD1 . CASSSGQVSSYEQYF TGTGCCAGCAGTTCGGGACAGGTGAGCTCCTACGAGCAGTACTTC
TRBJ1-5 TRBV7-2 TRBD1 . CASSSGQVGQPQHF TGTGCCAGCAGCTCAGGACAGGTGGGTCAGCCCCAGCATTTT
TRBJ1-4 TRBV5-4 . . CASSLGDQGTNEKLFF TGTGCCAGCAGCTTGGGTGATCAGGGAACTAATGAAAAACTGTTTTTT
TRBJ2-7 TRBV5-1 . few CASSLQGGSTYEQYF TGCGCCAGCAGCCTCCAGGGGGGGTCGACCTACGAGCAGTACTTC
TRBJ2-5 TRBV5-1 TRBD2 . CASSLWTSGGARETQYF TGCGCCAGCAGCTTGTGGACTAGCGGGGGGGCCCGGGAGACCCAGTACTTC
TRBJ2-1 TRBV5-1 . . CASSSGLEEQFF TGCGCCAGCAGCTCGGGGCTCGAGGAGCAGTTCTTC
TRBJ1-6 TRBV5-1 . once CASSLVGGGWGSPLHF TGCGCCAGCAGCTTGGTAGGCGGCGGATGGGGTTCACCCCTCCACTTT
TRBJ1-2 TRBV4-1 . . CASSQEGGANYGYTF TGCGCCAGCAGCCAAGAAGGGGGGGCTAACTATGGCTACACCTTC
TRBJ2-3 TRBV15 . . CATSRDEATDTQYF TGTGCCACCAGCAGAGACGAAGCCACAGATACGCAGTATTTT
TRBJ2-1 TRBV19 TRBD1 once CASSMGQGAEFF TGTGCCAGTAGTATGGGACAGGGGGCCGAGTTCTTC
TRBJ2-7 TRBV7-2 . . CASSPDFLVAEQYF TGTGCCAGCAGCCCGGACTTTTTAGTTGCCGAGCAGTACTTC
TRBJ2-7 TRBV6-1 . . CASSTYEQYF TGTGCCAGCAGCACCTACGAGCAGTACTTC
TRBJ2-2 TRBV28 . . CASSLWAGGNTGELFF TGTGCCAGCAGTTTGTGGGCCGGGGGTAACACCGGGGAGCTGTTTTTT
TRBJ2-5 TRBV2 TRBD1 . CASSSDRGVETQYF TGTGCCAGCAGTTCTGACAGGGGCGTAGAGACCCAGTACTTC
TRBJ2-1 TRBV28 . . CASSLDGWGTGNEQFF TGTGCCAGCAGTTTAGATGGCTGGGGCACCGGGAATGAGCAGTTCTTC
TRBJ2-5 TRBV12-2 . once CASRLVRGTRQETQYF TGTGCAAGTCGCTTAGTCAGGGGTACACGCCAAGAGACCCAGTACTTC
TRBJ1-5 TRBV5-5 . once CASSPRAGLGGGDGAQHF TGTGCCAGCAGCCCCCGGGCAGGGTTAGGGGGAGGGGATGGGGCCCAGCATTTT
TRBJ2-3 TRBV27 TRBD2 . CASSFSGGAFTDTQYF TGTGCCAGCAGTTTTAGCGGGGGGGCCTTCACAGATACGCAGTATTTT
TRBJ1-4 TRBV10-3 TRBD1 . CAISESYSGTGGFREKLFF TGTGCCATCAGTGAGTCGTATTCGGGGACAGGGGGCTTCAGAGAAAAACTGTTTTTT
TRBJ1-5 TRBV5-8 TRBD1 . CASSLEPGGYSNQPQHF TGTGCCAGCAGCTTGGAGCCAGGGGGCTATAGCAATCAGCCCCAGCATTTT
TRBJ1-4 TRBV29-1 TRBD1 . CSVASGGTGGEKLFF TGCAGCGTTGCTTCGGGCGGGACAGGGGGCGAAAAACTGTTTTTT
TRBJ1-4 TRBV7-9 . . CASSLMGDSNEKLFF TGTGCCAGCAGCCTGATGGGAGATTCTAATGAAAAACTGTTTTTT
TRBJ1-5 TRBV27 . . CASGATGQYSNQPQHF TGTGCCAGCGGAGCGACCGGACAGTATAGCAATCAGCCCCAGCATTTT
TRBJ1-2 TRBV29-1 . once CSVDFDNIYGYTF TGCAGCGTTGATTTTGACAATATCTATGGCTACACCTTC
TRBJ1-5 TRBV10-1 . . CASSESMDQPQHF TGCGCCAGCAGTGAGTCGATGGATCAGCCCCAGCATTTT